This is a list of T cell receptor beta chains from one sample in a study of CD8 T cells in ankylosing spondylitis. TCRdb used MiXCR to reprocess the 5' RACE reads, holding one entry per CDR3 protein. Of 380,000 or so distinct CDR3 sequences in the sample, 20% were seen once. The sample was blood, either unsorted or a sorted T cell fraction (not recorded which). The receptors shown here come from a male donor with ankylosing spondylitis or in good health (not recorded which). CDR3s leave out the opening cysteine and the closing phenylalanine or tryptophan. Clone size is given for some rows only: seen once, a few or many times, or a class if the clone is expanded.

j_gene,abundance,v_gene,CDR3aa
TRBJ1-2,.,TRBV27,ASRLDAAYGYT
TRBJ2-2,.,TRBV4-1,ASSQGGGFGELF
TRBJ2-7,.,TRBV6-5,ASSYSPKPPSSYEQY
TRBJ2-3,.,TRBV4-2,ASSQEAAAGGLTDTQY
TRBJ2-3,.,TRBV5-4,ASSLVGQVPDTQY
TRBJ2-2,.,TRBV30,AWRQPDFGELF
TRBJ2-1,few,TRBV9,ASSGGGAYNEQF
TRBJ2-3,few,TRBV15,ATSRDSPMGRTDTQY
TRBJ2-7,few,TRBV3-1,ASSQGLAGNYEQY
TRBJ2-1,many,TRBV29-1,SVAGWAGDNEQF
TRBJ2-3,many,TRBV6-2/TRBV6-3,ASSYGGGADTQY
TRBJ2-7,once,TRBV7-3,ASSPQVGMEQY
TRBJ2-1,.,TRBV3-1,ASSQDDLAGGRNEQF
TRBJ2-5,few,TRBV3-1,ASSQDLGSWETQY
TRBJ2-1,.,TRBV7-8,ASSSGGPVNEQF
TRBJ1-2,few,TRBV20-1,SARGSEDYGYT
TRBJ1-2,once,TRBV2,AGQGQSNYGYT
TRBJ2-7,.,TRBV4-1,ASRRNSDLSYEQY
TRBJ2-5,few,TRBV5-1,ASSWDRTGAYQETQY
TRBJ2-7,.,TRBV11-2,ASSLTHPGNYEQY
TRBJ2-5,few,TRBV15,ATSSDRQGQETQY
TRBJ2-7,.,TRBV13,ASSFGRGVHSYEQY
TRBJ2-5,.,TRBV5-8,ASSSGQDGPETQY
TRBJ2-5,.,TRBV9,ASSVPTSGGEETQY
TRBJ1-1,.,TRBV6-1,ASENGLSNTEAF
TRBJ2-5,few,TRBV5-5,ASSFSTSQY
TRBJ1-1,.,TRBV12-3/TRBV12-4,ASGGGNTEAF
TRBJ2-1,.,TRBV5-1,ASSFQGYEQF
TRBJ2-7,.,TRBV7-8,ASSSPGQGDVEQY
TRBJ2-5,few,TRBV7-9,ASLATRRGRETQY
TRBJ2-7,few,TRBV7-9,ASSWTGGVSPYEQY
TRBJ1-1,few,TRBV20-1,SARMFLRTANTEAF
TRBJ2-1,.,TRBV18,ASSPAGQVYNEQF
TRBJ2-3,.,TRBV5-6,AISLGTSPSQY